This TCR beta chain was sequenced for a study of T cell responses to AZD1222 COVID-19 vaccine. This clone was found a few times. What it binds is not known. This CDR3 has 15 residues. Germline CDR1 reads GTSNPN; CDR2 reads SVGIG (reference sequence). Between the trimmed V and J ends, which lost 0 bases and 2 bases, there was a span of 13 bases. Study-wide points: Spike-wide coverage was observed for vaccine-associated CD4 TCRs, with dominant responses at 160-218 and 743-854.

The method was immunoSEQ multiplex PCR; TCRdb's version includes in-frame clones alone and lacks a portion of them. Of 70,000 to 90,000 clones listed, 80% to 90% are singletons. The starting material was peripheral blood, obtained 28 days after the second AZD1222 dose. The source is an adult who received the AZD1222 COVID-19 vaccine. V usage is TRBV30 and J usage is TRBJ1-1; D not certain. The CDR3 DNA is TGTGCCTGGAGTGTAGACCGGATAAGAAACACTGAAGCTTTCTTT. As protein: CAWSVDRIRNTEAFF. Looking up the rest from reference TRBV30 and TRBJ1-1 gives the full variable domain: SQTIHQWPATLVQPVGSPLSLECTVEGTSNPNLYWYRQAAGRGLQLLFYSVGIGQISSEVPQNLSASRPQDRQFILSSKKLLLSDSGFYLCAWSVDRIRNTEAFFGQGTRLTVV.